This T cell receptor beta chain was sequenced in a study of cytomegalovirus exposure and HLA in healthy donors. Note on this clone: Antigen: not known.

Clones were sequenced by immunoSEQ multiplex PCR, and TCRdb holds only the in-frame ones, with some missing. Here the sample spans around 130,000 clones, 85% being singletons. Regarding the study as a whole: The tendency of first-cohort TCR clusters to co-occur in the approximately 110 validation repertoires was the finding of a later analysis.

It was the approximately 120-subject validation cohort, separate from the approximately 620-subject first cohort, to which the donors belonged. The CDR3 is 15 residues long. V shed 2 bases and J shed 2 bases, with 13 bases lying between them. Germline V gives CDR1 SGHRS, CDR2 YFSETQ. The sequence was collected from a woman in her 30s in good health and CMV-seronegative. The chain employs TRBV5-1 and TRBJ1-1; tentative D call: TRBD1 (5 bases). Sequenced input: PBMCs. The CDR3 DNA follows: TGCGCCAGCAGCTTACGGGTGCAGGGAAACACTGAAGCTTTCTTT. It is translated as CASSLRVQGNTEAFF.